Following are 32 T cell receptor beta chains from one sample sequenced in a study of T cells after yellow fever vaccination. From the 5' RACE reads, TCRdb called clonotypes with MiXCR, one entry per CDR3 protein. Among about 99,000 distinct CDR3 sequences listed, around 5.5% were seen once. This sample comprised CD8+ T cells sorted from PBMCs, obtained 10 days after the yellow fever booster vaccination. These receptors came from a man aged 18 to 30 who received the YFV17D yellow fever vaccine.

This clonotype was counted only a few times. The V gene is TRBV5-6, the J gene TRBJ2-5; D not certain. The length of the CDR3 is 14 residues. CDR1 SGHDT and CDR2 YYEEEE come from the germline V gene. V lost 2 bases and J 5 bases, leaving 13 bases between the germline ends. The CDR3 spells CASSFPPVGETQYF. Written as DNA, the CDR3 is TGTGCCAGCAGCTTCCCCCCCGTGGGCGAGACCCAGTACTTC.

This clonotype was detected only a few times. V usage is TRBV9 and J usage is TRBJ2-1; D gene unclear. The ends were cut back, 3 bases at V and 10 bases at J, with 11 bases in the middle. CDR1 is SGDLS and CDR2 is YYNGEE in the germline V gene. This CDR3 has 12 amino acids. The CDR3 DNA is TGTGCCAGCAGCGGGTGGGAAGGGGAGCAGTTCTTC. This encodes CASSGWEGEQFF. Supplemented by reference TRBV9 and TRBJ2-1, the full variable domain reads DSGVTQTPKHLITATGQRVTLRCSPRSGDLSVYWYQQSLDQGLQFLIQYYNGEERAKGNILERFSAQQFPDLHSELNLSSLELGDSALYFCASSGWEGEQFFGPGTRLTVL.

This clonotype appeared many times. V usage is TRBV12-3 or TRBV12-4 and J usage is TRBJ2-7; tentatively, D is TRBD1 (7 bases). The CDR3 covers 17 residues. V lost 6 bases to trimming and J lost 0 bases, with 21 bases between them. The chain's CDR3 is CASSPGARQGFSYEQYF. In DNA form, the CDR3 reads TGTGCCAGCAGCCCGGGGGCCCGACAGGGCTTCTCCTACGAGCAGTACTTC.

Many counts were recorded for this clonotype. The chain joins TRBV7-2 to TRBJ2-1; D call uncertain. This CDR3 region has 15 residues. The V gene lost 1 base and the J gene lost 0 bases, with 7 bases spanning the gap. CDR1 SGHTA and CDR2 FQGNSA come from the germline V gene. The CDR3 reads CASSLGLSSYNEQFF. The CDR3 DNA reads TGTGCCAGCAGCTTAGGACTCAGCTCCTACAATGAGCAGTTCTTC.

V gene TRBV7-9 combines with J gene TRBJ2-3; tentative D call: TRBD1 (6 bases). The CDR3 has 16 amino acids. Per germline, CDR1 SEHNR and CDR2 FQNEAQ (reference sequence). The V gene lost 5 bases and the J gene lost 0 bases, with 15 bases spanning the gap. CDR3 sequence reads: CASSQGHLMSTDTQYF. In DNA, the CDR3 is TGTGCCAGCAGCCAGGGACACCTTATGAGCACAGATACGCAGTATTTT.

This clonotype has more than one count but fewer than ten. The rearrangement uses TRBV6-5 and TRBJ2-3, with D uncertain. CDR1 MNHEY and CDR2 SVGAGI come from the germline V gene. This CDR3 comprises 15 residues. Trimming removed 0 bases from V and 1 base from J, with 8 bases in between. CDR3 amino acids: CASSYSLGGTDTQYF. In DNA form, the CDR3 reads TGTGCCAGCAGTTACTCTCTCGGCGGCACAGATACGCAGTATTTT.

This clonotype was detected only a few times. This sequence joins TRBV4-3 and TRBJ1-2, with D possibly being TRBD1 (6 bases). Germline CDR1 and CDR2: LGHNA and YSLEER. The CDR3 spans 19 residues. Between the trimmed V and J ends, which lost 1 base and 4 bases, there was a span of 25 bases. In DNA, the CDR3 is TGCGCCAGCAGCCAAGTCCTGCGCTGGGATCGACAGGAAACCTATGGCTACACCTTC. Protein product: CASSQVLRWDRQETYGYTF.

The chain has TRBV18 and TRBJ2-1, with D possibly being TRBD1 (5 bases). V lost 2 bases and J lost 7, with 12 bases in between. CDR1 and CDR2 from the germline V gene are KGHSH and LQKENI. The CDR3 covers 14 residues. The CDR3 sequence: CASSPVAGRNEQFF. CDR3 nucleotide sequence: TGTGCCAGCTCACCAGTGGCAGGGCGGAATGAGCAGTTCTTC.

The chain has TRBV27 and TRBJ1-5; TRBD1 matches 9 bases. Germline CDR1 reads MNHEY; CDR2 reads SMNVEV (reference sequence). The CDR3 length is 15 residues. J lost 4 bases, V lost 3 bases, and 4 bases had no gene match. The CDR3 DNA follows: TGTGCCAGCAGTTTGACAGGGGGACGAAATCAGCCCCAGCATTTT. This encodes CASSLTGGRNQPQHF.

This sequence joins TRBV11-3 and TRBJ1-5, with TRBD1 as a possible D gene (5 bases). CDR1 and CDR2 from the germline V gene are SGHNT and YENEEA. The CDR3 has 16 amino acids. Trimming pared 9 bases from V and 9 bases from J, leaving 27 bases between. The CDR3 spells CASPPSRPSPGGPQHF. The CDR3 DNA is TGTGCCAGTCCCCCGAGCAGGCCTAGCCCCGGGGGGCCCCAGCATTTT.

J is TRBJ2-1 and V is TRBV27; 8 bases line up with TRBD2. With V trimmed by 6 bases and J by 0 bases, 10 bases remained unmatched. CDR1 MNHEY and CDR2 SMNVEV come from the germline V gene (reference sequence). The CDR3 runs to 17 residues. CDR3 nucleotides: TGTGCCAGCAGGACACTGACTAGCGAAGACTCCTACAATGAGCAGTTCTTC. Translating it yields CASRTLTSEDSYNEQFF.

This clonotype showed up many times. This chain connects TRBV6-5 to TRBJ2-7; tentative D call: TRBD2 (5 bases). With 0 bases removed from V and 1 base from J, the gap between germline ends came to 7 bases. The CDR3 totals 14 residues. Germline CDR1 reads MNHEY; CDR2 reads SVGAGI. The CDR3 sequence is CASSYSGESYEQYF. The CDR3 nucleotides are TGTGCCAGCAGTTACTCTGGGGAGTCCTACGAGCAGTACTTC.

In this sample, this clonotype turned up many times. The chain links TRBV7-9 to TRBJ2-5, with D unclear. The germline CDR1 and CDR2 sequences are SEHNR and FQNEAQ (reference sequence). The V and J ends lost 3 bases and 3 bases respectively, with 8 bases between them. This CDR3 is 13 amino acids long. The chain's CDR3 is CASSLVGEETQYF. CDR3 coding DNA: TGTGCCAGCAGCTTGGTTGGGGAAGAGACCCAGTACTTC.

This clonotype turned up a few times. The chain carries TRBV27 and TRBJ1-2; D possibly corresponds to TRBD1 (5 bases). This CDR3 spans 14 amino acids. Germline-derived CDR1 and CDR2 are MNHEY and SMNVEV (reference sequence). Trimming removed 3 bases from V and 4 bases from J, with 12 bases in between. CDR3 in DNA: TGTGCCAGCAGTTTCCAGGGAGGGTTCTATGGCTACACCTTC. As protein: CASSFQGGFYGYTF.

There are a few counts of this clonotype. The V call is TRBV4-3, the J call TRBJ2-1; 7 bases align to TRBD2. J was trimmed by 5 bases and V by 0 bases; bases with no gene match: 10. CDR1 and CDR2 (germline): LGHNA, YSLEER. The CDR3 runs 17 residues. As DNA, the CDR3 is TGCGCCAGCAGCCAAGATTCTAGACTAGCCGTCAACAATGAGCAGTTCTTC. It is translated as CASSQDSRLAVNNEQFF.

For the CDR3, the DNA is TGTGCTAGTGGTTTGGTCTCAGGAGATCCATGGAGGGAGACCCAGTACTTC. It encodes CASGLVSGDPWRETQYF. The chain employs TRBV12-5 and TRBJ2-5; weak D call: TRBD2 (5 bases). Germline CDR1 and CDR2: LGHNT and FRNRAP. CDR3 length: 17 residues. Deletions cut 0 bases from V and 5 bases from J, with 19 bases between.

This clonotype was seen more than once but under ten times. V gene TRBV6-5 combines with J gene TRBJ2-5; no clear D. Germline CDR1 reads MNHEY; CDR2 reads SVGAGI. V was shortened by 5 bases and J by 4 bases, with 17 bases between the two germline ends. This CDR3 has 15 amino acids. The CDR3: CASSKFGPNGETQYF. CDR3 in DNA: TGTGCCAGCAGTAAATTTGGCCCAAACGGAGAGACCCAGTACTTC.

This clonotype was seen more than once but under ten times. The chain carries TRBV3-1 and TRBJ2-7; 7 bases map to TRBD1. The V gene end was trimmed by 0 bases and the J gene end by 1 base; junction bases not matched to a gene: 15. This CDR3 contains 19 residues. Germline CDR1 is LGHDT and CDR2 is YNNKEL (reference sequence). The chain's CDR3 is CASSQDQPRGSSSSYEQYF. CDR3 DNA sequence: TGTGCCAGCAGCCAAGATCAGCCCAGGGGGTCTTCCAGTTCCTACGAGCAGTACTTC.

This clonotype was seen many times. The rearrangement joins TRBV14 to TRBJ1-1, with no clear D. Trimming shortened V by 2 bases and J by 0 bases, and 13 bases separated the two germline ends. The CDR3 consists of 16 residues. CDR1 and CDR2 (germline): SGHDN, FVKESK. In nucleotides, the CDR3 is TGTGCCAGCAGCCAATCAATGGGCGTTATGAACACTGAAGCTTTCTTT. Translating gives CASSQSMGVMNTEAFF. Full variable domain (outside the CDR3, taken from reference TRBV14 and TRBJ1-1): EAGVTQFPSHSVIEKGQTVTLRCDPISGHDNLYWYRRVMGKEIKFLLHFVKESKQDESGMPNNRFLAERTGGTYSTLKVQPAELEDSGVYFCASSQSMGVMNTEAFFGQGTRLTVV.

This clonotype appeared many times. The V gene is TRBV15, the J gene TRBJ2-3; D gene unclear. Germline CDR1 reads LNHNV; CDR2 reads YYDKDF (reference sequence). The CDR3 spans 12 residues. V lost 1 base, J lost 4 bases, and 3 bases lay in between. The CDR3: CATSRASDTQYF. The CDR3 DNA is TGTGCCACCAGCAGAGCTTCAGATACGCAGTATTTT.

The chain combines TRBV6-2 or TRBV6-3 with TRBJ2-5; D gene unclear. The CDR3 contains 15 residues. Germline CDR1 and CDR2: MNHEY and SVGEGT. V dropped 2 bases and J dropped 7 bases, with 17 bases sitting between them. The CDR3 loop is CASSYALTRLRTQYF. CDR3 DNA: TGTGCCAGCAGTTACGCCCTTACCCGTTTGCGGACCCAGTACTTC.

This chain joins TRBV12-3 or TRBV12-4 and TRBJ1-1; no clear D gene. The CDR3 is made up of 13 amino acids. V lost 5 bases to trimming and J lost 6 bases, with 13 bases between them. The CDR3 sequence is CASSARLDPEAFF. The CDR3 DNA is TGTGCCAGCAGTGCTCGACTGGATCCTGAAGCTTTCTTT.

The chain employs TRBV7-9 and TRBJ1-1; 7 nucleotides line up with TRBD1. Germline trimming cut 0 bases from V and 8 bases from J; bases unmatched to any gene: 6. The CDR3 runs to 14 residues. CDR1 is SEHNR, CDR2 FQNEAQ, per germline (reference sequence). The CDR3 coding sequence is TGTGCCAGCAGCTTAGCCGACAGGGAGGACGAAGCTTTCTTT. Its translation: CASSLADREDEAFF.

This chain joins TRBV5-1 and TRBJ1-1; D uncertain. Germline values: CDR1 SGHRS, CDR2 YFSETQ. The length of the CDR3 is 13 residues. Trimming took 4 bases from V and 2 from J, leaving 9 bases between them. The CDR3 is CASSPLPNTEAFF. Here the CDR3 DNA reads TGCGCCAGCAGCCCCCTCCCAAACACTGAAGCTTTCTTT.

This clonotype was seen at least ten times. The chain couples TRBV5-1 to TRBJ2-3; a possible D gene is TRBD2 (6 bases). In germline, CDR1 is SGHRS, CDR2 YFSETQ. With 5 bases removed from V and 3 bases from J, the gap between germline ends came to 16 bases. This CDR3 contains 15 residues. Here the CDR3 reads CASSSGTAGTDTQYF. DNA for the CDR3: TGCGCCAGCAGTTCCGGGACGGCGGGGACAGATACGCAGTATTTT.

The chain carries TRBV12-5 and TRBJ2-1; D gene uncertain. Germline values: CDR1 LGHNT, CDR2 FRNRAP. The CDR3 runs 13 residues. Trimming pared 9 bases from V and 5 bases from J, leaving 14 bases between. The CDR3 loop reads CASTLGLNNEQFF. The CDR3 nucleotides are TGTGCTAGCACCCTGGGCCTCAACAATGAGCAGTTCTTC.

This chain joins TRBV6-2 or TRBV6-3 and TRBJ2-5, with D unclear. Germline V gene lookup returns CDR1 MNHEY and CDR2 SVGEGT. The CDR3 spans 14 residues. V lost 3 bases, J lost 4 bases, and 12 bases lay in between. CDR3 residues: CASSYLTVPETQYF. CDR3 bases: TGTGCCAGCAGTTATCTAACAGTCCCAGAGACCCAGTACTTC.

There are many counts of this clonotype. The chain combines TRBV5-1 with TRBJ2-7; 12 bases fit TRBD2. The V segment lost 0 bases and the J segment 4 bases; nucleotides outside the gene matches: 8. This CDR3 has 17 residues. From germline, CDR1 is SGHRS and CDR2 YFSETQ. As DNA, the CDR3 is TGCGCCAGCAGCTTGGAGCCCCTAGCGGGGGGGCCTTACGAGCAGTACTTC. Amino acids: CASSLEPLAGGPYEQYF.

The genes are TRBV29-1 and TRBJ2-7; D remains ambiguous. V was trimmed by 2 bases and J by 6 bases, leaving 17 bases between them. CDR3 length: 14 residues. The V gene's germline CDR1 is SQVTM and CDR2 ANQGSEA. CDR3 nucleotide sequence: TGCAGCGTTGAATGGTCCGACGGACCCTTCGAGCAGTACTTC. Translated: CSVEWSDGPFEQYF.

This clonotype was detected only a few times. The chain combines TRBV27 with TRBJ1-3, with D perhaps matching TRBD1 (5 bases). Trimming removed 4 bases at V and 7 bases at J, with 17 bases between. CDR1 is MNHEY and CDR2 is SMNVEV in the germline V gene (reference sequence). The CDR3 loop spans 15 amino acids. The CDR3 here is CASSSRGGPSNTIYF. The CDR3 DNA reads as TGTGCCAGCAGTTCGCGGGGGGGACCCTCGAACACCATATATTTT.

This clonotype has just a few counts. The V and J genes are TRBV12-3 or TRBV12-4 and TRBJ2-1; 7 nucleotides match TRBD2. This CDR3 spans 16 amino acids. With 4 bases clipped from V and 4 bases from J, the junction kept 10 bases outside the gene matches. The CDR3 DNA reads as TGTGCCAGCAGTTCCCTCGGGACTACTTCTTACAATGAGCAGTTCTTC. Its translation: CASSSLGTTSYNEQFF.

This clonotype was detected a few times. This rearrangement joins TRBV6-6 to TRBJ2-2; 13 bases are shared with TRBD2. Germline V gene data show CDR1 as MNHNY and CDR2 as SVGAGI (reference sequence). The CDR3 spans 17 residues. Germline trimming cut 6 bases from V and 5 bases from J; bases unmatched to any gene: 9. The CDR3 here is CASRPTSGGAATGELFF. CDR3 in DNA: TGTGCCAGCAGACCCACTAGCGGGGGGGCCGCGACCGGGGAGCTGTTTTTT.